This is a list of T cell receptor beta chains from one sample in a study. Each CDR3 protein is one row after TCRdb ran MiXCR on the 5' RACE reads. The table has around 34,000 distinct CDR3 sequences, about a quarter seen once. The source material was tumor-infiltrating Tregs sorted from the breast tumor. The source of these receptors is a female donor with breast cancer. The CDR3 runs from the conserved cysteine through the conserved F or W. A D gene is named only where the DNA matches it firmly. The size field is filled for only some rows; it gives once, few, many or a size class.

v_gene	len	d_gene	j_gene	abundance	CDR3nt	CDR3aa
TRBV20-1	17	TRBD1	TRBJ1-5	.	TGCAGTGCTAGAACAGGGGGCGGGGGGGCTAGCAATCAGCCCCAGCATTTT	CSARTGGGGASNQPQHF
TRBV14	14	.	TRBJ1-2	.	TGTGCCAGCAGCCAGCTGGGACATGGTGGTGGCTACACCTTC	CASSQLGHGGGYTF
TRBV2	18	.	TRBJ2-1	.	TGTGCCAGCAGTGAAGCCGTCTACGGTCGCGGATCCTACAATGAGCAGTTCTTC	CASSEAVYGRGSYNEQFF
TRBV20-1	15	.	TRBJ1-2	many	TGCAGTGCTAGAGATCCCGGTCGAGAGGCGTATGGCTACACCTTC	CSARDPGREAYGYTF
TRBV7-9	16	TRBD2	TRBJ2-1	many	TGTGCCAGCAGCTTGCCCAGCGGGAGGGCCAACAATGAGCAGTTCTTC	CASSLPSGRANNEQFF
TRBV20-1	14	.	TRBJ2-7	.	TGCAGTGCTAAGATGGGGCGGGAAGCCTACGAGCAGTACTTC	CSAKMGREAYEQYF
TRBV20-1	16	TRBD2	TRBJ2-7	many	TGCAGTGCCATATCATACGGGACTAGCAGCTCCTACGAGCAGTACTTC	CSAISYGTSSSYEQYF
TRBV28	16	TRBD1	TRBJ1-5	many	TGTGCCAGCAGTTTCCCCCGGACAGGCGGCAATCAGCCCCAGCATTTT	CASSFPRTGGNQPQHF
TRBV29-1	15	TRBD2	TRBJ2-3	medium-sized	TGCAGCGTCGCTCCGGGACTAGCCTCTTTGGATACGCAGTATTTT	CSVAPGLASLDTQYF
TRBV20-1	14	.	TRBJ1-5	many	TGCAGTGCTAGACTACAGATTAGCAATCAGCCCCAGCATTTT	CSARLQISNQPQHF
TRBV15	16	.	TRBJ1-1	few	TGTGCCACCAGCCCCCGTGGGAGTACAGGGAACACTGAAGCTTTCTTT	CATSPRGSTGNTEAFF
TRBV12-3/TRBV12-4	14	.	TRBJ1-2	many	TGTGCCAGCAGCCCTGCCGGGGACCCCGATGGCTACACCTTC	CASSPAGDPDGYTF
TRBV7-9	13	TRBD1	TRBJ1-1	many	TGTGCCAGCAGAGGGGGCGGCAGGACTGAAGCTTTCTTT	CASRGGGRTEAFF
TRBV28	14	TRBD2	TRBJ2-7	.	TGTGCCAGCAGCACCGGGACTAGCGTCTACGAGCAGTACTTC	CASSTGTSVYEQYF
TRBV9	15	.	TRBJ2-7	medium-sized	TGTGCCAGCAGCGTAGCTACGACTGGCCTCGACGAGCAGTACTTC	CASSVATTGLDEQYF
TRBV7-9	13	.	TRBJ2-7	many	TGTGCCAGCACCGGGCCCTTCTCCTACGAGCAGTACTTC	CASTGPFSYEQYF
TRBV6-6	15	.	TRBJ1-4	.	TGTGCCAGCAGCTTCGGGGGCAGCGATAATGAAAAACTGTTTTTT	CASSFGGSDNEKLFF
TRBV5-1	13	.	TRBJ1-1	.	TGCGCCAGCAGCTTGGTAATGGACACTGAAGCTTTCTTT	CASSLVMDTEAFF
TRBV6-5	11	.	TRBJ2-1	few	TGTGCCAGCAGTTACTTGGGGAAGCAGTTCTTC	CASSYLGKQFF
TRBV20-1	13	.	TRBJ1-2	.	TGCAGTGCTTTCGACTCCTTAGTCTATGGCTACACCTTC	CSAFDSLVYGYTF
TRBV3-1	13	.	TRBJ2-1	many	TGTGCCAGCAGCCAAGTAGGGGACAATGAGCAGTTCTTC	CASSQVGDNEQFF
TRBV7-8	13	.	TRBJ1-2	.	TGTGCCAGCAGCCCCAGGGGAGGATGGGGCTACACCTTC	CASSPRGGWGYTF
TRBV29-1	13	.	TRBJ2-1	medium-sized	TGCAGCGCCAGCTCTGGCGCCCGCGATGAGCAGTTCTTC	CSASSGARDEQFF
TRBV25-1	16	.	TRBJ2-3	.	TGTGCCAGCAGTGGCGAACTCAGAAGCCTCACAGATACGCAGTATTTT	CASSGELRSLTDTQYF
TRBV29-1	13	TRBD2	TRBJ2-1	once	TGCAGCAGGGGGGGACTAGTGGTTAATGAGCAGTTCTTC	CSRGGLVVNEQFF
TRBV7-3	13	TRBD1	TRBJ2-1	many	TGTGCCAGCAGCCCAACAGGGGATTATGAGCAGTTCTTC	CASSPTGDYEQFF
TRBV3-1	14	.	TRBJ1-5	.	TGTGCCAGCAGCCAGGGACAACTAGATCAGCCCCAGCATTTT	CASSQGQLDQPQHF
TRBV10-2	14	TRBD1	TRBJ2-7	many	TGCGCCAGCAGGAGGGGGACAGGGAACTACGAGCAGTACTTC	CASRRGTGNYEQYF